This T cell receptor (beta chain) appears in the sequencing data of a study of regulatory T cells in long-lasting Graves disease. Construction of TCR beta libraries relied on iRepertoire HTBI primers and on Arm-PCR targeting CDR3 regions. TCRdb reprocessed the multiplex PCR reads with MiXCR, giving one entry per CDR3 protein. Of about 450,000 distinct CDR3 sequences listed, less than 25% are singletons. This clonotype was observed at least ten times. Its antigen is as yet unknown. This CDR3 region has 14 residues. CDR1 SQVTM and CDR2 ANQGSEA come from the germline V gene. Trimming took off 3 bases at V and 5 bases at J, with 16 bases between the two ends. Time point given: persistent/refractory GD, antithyroid drugs over 5 years with positive TRAb. RNA extracted from PBMCs served as the sequencing template. Graves' disease was diagnosed by American Thyroid Association guidelines. A peripheral blood sample, nine milliliters in volume, was drawn into EDTA tubes.

Points from the study as a whole: There was favoring of TRBV28, TRBJ1-2 and TRBJ2-5 in persistent disease.

The source is a female donor with Graves disease. V and J are TRBV29-1 and TRBJ1-1; TRBD1 might be the D (5 bases). Specimen: peripheral blood mononuclear cells (PBMCs), collected when the disease was refractory, from a patient treated with antithyroid drugs. CDR3 nucleotides: TGCAGCGTTGATCAGGGAGGTGGTTGGACTGAAGCTTTCTTT. Translated, it gives CSVDQGGGWTEAFF. The variable domain in full, with the rest retrieved from reference TRBV29-1 and TRBJ1-1, is SAVISQKPSRDICQRGTSLTIQCQVDSQVTMMFWYRQQPGQSLTLIATANQGSEATYESGFVIDKFPISRPNLTFSTLTVSNMSPEDSSIYLCSVDQGGGWTEAFFGQGTRLTVV.